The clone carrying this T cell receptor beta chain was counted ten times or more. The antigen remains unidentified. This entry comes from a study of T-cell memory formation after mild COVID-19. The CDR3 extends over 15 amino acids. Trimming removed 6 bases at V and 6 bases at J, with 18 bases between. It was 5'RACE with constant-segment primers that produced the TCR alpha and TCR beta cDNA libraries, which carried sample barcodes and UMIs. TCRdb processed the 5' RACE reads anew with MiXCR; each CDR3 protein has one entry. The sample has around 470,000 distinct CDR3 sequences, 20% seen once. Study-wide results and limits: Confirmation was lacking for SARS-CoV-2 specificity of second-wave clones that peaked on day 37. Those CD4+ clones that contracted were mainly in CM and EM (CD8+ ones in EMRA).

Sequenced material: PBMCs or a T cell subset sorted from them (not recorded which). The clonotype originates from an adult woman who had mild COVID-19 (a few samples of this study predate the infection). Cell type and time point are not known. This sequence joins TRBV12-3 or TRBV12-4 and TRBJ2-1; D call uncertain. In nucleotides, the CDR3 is TGTGCCAGCAGAGGCAACAGATACCTTCGCAATGAGCAGTTCTTC. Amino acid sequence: CASRGNRYLRNEQFF.